The 25 T cell receptor beta chains below were found in one sample sequenced in a study of T cells in Graves' hyperthyroidism and ophthalmopathy. Amplified TCR beta CDR3 regions came from RNA transcripts. The HTBI primer set served for first-round RT-PCR of the TCR CDR3. A single record per CDR3 protein comes from TCRdb applying MiXCR to the multiplex PCR reads. Of around 340,000 distinct CDR3 sequences in the sample, over 15% are singletons; the top ten hold under 55%. The sequenced sample was blood. Receptors were obtained from a woman aged 45-65 years with Graves' hyperthyroidism.

This clonotype occurred many times. The chain employs TRBV12-3 or TRBV12-4 and TRBJ1-2; tentatively, D is TRBD1 (5 bases). Trimming removed 5 bases from V and 8 bases from J, with 12 bases in between. The CDR3 runs 12 residues. The CDR3 protein is CASSRGDPGYTF. CDR3 DNA: TGTGCCAGCAGTCGAGGGGACCCGGGCTACACCTTC.

The J gene is TRBJ2-2, the V gene TRBV6-4; D is ambiguous. CDR3 size: 13 residues. V was shortened by 7 bases and J by 5 bases, with 11 bases between the two germline ends. Germline V gives CDR1 MRHNA, CDR2 SNTAGT. CDR3 region: CASTYFGTGELFF. In DNA form, the CDR3 reads TGTGCCAGCACCTACTTCGGGACCGGGGAGCTGTTTTTT.

This clonotype has at least ten counts. This sequence joins TRBV6-2 or TRBV6-3 and TRBJ2-1; 9 nucleotides agree with TRBD2. Trimming took 11 bases from V and 6 from J; bases not matched to a gene: 8. The CDR3 runs 13 residues. Germline CDR1 and CDR2: MNHEY and SVGEGT. The CDR3 sequence is CAGGSGSFNEQFF. CDR3 nucleotides: TGTGCCGGGGGTAGCGGGAGTTTCAATGAGCAGTTCTTC.

This clonotype was seen ten or more times. The rearrangement joins TRBV29-1 to TRBJ1-1; perhaps TRBD1 as D (6 bases). The CDR3 consists of 15 residues. Trimming removed 0 bases from V and 3 bases from J, with 14 bases in between. Germline values: CDR1 SQVTM, CDR2 ANQGSEA. The CDR3 DNA is TGCAGCGTTGAAGATTGGAGTGAGGGGGACACTGAAGCTTTCTTT. This gives the protein CSVEDWSEGDTEAFF.

This rearrangement joins TRBV7-3 to TRBJ2-3; TRBD2 matches 7 bases. V shed 2 bases and J 0 bases; nucleotides not matched to a gene: 5. The CDR3 contains 16 residues. Germline V CDR1 and CDR2: SGHTA, FQGTGA. The CDR3 sequence is CASSLGTAGSTDTQYF. As DNA, the CDR3 is TGTGCCAGCAGCTTAGGTACAGCGGGGAGCACAGATACGCAGTATTTT.

The chain has TRBV6-1 and TRBJ1-2, with D unresolved. The V gene lost 7 bases and the J gene lost 5 bases, with 11 bases spanning the gap. This CDR3 has 12 residues. In germline, CDR1 is MNHNS, CDR2 SASEGT. In DNA form, the CDR3 reads TGTGCCAGCACATTGATAGGGTATGGCTACACCTTC. It is translated as CASTLIGYGYTF.

V is TRBV7-2 and J is TRBJ2-2; TRBD1 is a possible D gene (6 bases). V was pared by 4 bases and J by 6 bases, with 15 bases between. The CDR3 loop spans 15 amino acids. Germline-derived CDR1 and CDR2 are SGHTA and FQGNSA. This CDR3 reads CASSWSGQLAGELFF. DNA of the CDR3: TGTGCCAGCAGCTGGTCGGGACAACTGGCCGGGGAGCTGTTTTTT.

V and J are TRBV4-1 and TRBJ1-1; a possible D gene is TRBD1 (6 bases). This CDR3 comprises 16 residues. The V end lost 4 bases, the J end lost 3 bases, and 18 bases lay between the germline ends. CDR1 and CDR2 from the germline V gene are MGHRA and YSYEKL. The CDR3 region has the DNA TGCGCCAGCAGCCCGCATCCGGGGGCTGGAGACACTGAAGCTTTCTTT. Its protein product is CASSPHPGAGDTEAFF.

V is TRBV15 and J is TRBJ2-7, with TRBD2 matching over 8 bases. From germline, CDR1 is LNHNV and CDR2 YYDKDF (reference sequence). Trimming removed 6 bases from V and 4 bases from J; junction bases left unmatched: 5. The CDR3 loop spans 13 amino acids. The CDR3 DNA is TGTGCCACCAGGAGCGGGAGATGGTACGAGCAGTACTTC. Its protein is CATRSGRWYEQYF.

This clonotype has just a few counts. This chain links TRBV7-9 with TRBJ2-7; D ambiguous. The CDR3 covers 13 residues. Germline-derived CDR1 and CDR2 are SEHNR and FQNEAQ (reference sequence). Between the trimmed V and J ends, which lost 4 bases and 5 bases, there was a span of 12 bases. The CDR3 bases are TGTGCCAGCAGCTCGCACCCTGTGGACGAGCAGTACGTC. Its protein product is CASSSHPVDEQYV.

This clonotype has a count of ten or more. This rearrangement joins TRBV3-1 to TRBJ2-1, with D possibly being TRBD1 (6 bases). The CDR3 is 12 amino acids. Between the trimmed V and J ends, which lost 2 bases and 10 bases, there was a span of 9 bases. Germline V gene sequence: CDR1 LGHDT, CDR2 YNNKEL (reference sequence). In nucleotides, the CDR3 is TGTGCCAGCAGCCAAACAGGGTTCGAGCAGTTCTTC. This sequence encodes CASSQTGFEQFF.

CDR3 sequence (DNA): TGTGCCAGCAGTTACTCGAGAAGAGGAGGGGAGCGGGAAAAACTGTTTTTT. Protein sequence: CASSYSRRGGEREKLFF. The chain employs TRBV6-2 or TRBV6-3 and TRBJ1-4; D is possibly TRBD1 (5 bases). The CDR3 contains 17 residues. CDR1 is MNHEY, CDR2 SVGEGT, per germline. V was shortened by 0 bases and J by 8 bases, with 19 bases between the two germline ends.

Points on this clonotype: One end of the junction does not line up with germline, which may come from a read error. The genes are TRBV18 and TRBJ2-6, with TRBD1 as a possible D gene (6 bases). Germline lookup yields CDR1 KGHSH and CDR2 LQKENI. The CDR3 totals 18 residues. CDR3 in amino acids: CASSPTVRGASGANVLTF. In DNA, the CDR3 is TGCGCCAGCTCACCTACGGTCAGGGGTGCAAGTGGGGCCAACGTCCTGACTTTC.

There are many counts of this clonotype. The chain combines TRBV12-3 or TRBV12-4 with TRBJ2-5; TRBD2 aligns across 16 bases. J lost 3 bases, V lost 5 bases, and 3 bases had no gene match. CDR3 length: 16 amino acids. CDR3 residues: CASSPGTSGGEETQYF. For the CDR3, the DNA is TGTGCCAGCAGTCCAGGGACTAGCGGGGGGGAAGAGACCCAGTACTTC.

The chain combines TRBV19 with TRBJ2-5; TRBD2 matches 9 bases. V was clipped by 6 bases and J by 5 bases; unmatched bases: 10. The CDR3 runs 15 residues. Germline V gene sequence: CDR1 LNHDA, CDR2 SQIVND (reference sequence). The CDR3 is CASSWGAGGRETQYF. In nucleotides, the CDR3 is TGTGCCAGTAGCTGGGGCGCGGGGGGGCGGGAGACCCAGTACTTC.

The table lists this clonotype with many counts. V usage is TRBV11-2 and J usage is TRBJ2-3; D uncertain. The CDR3 is 14 amino acids. Per germline, CDR1 SGHAT and CDR2 FQNNGV. V was clipped by 4 bases and J by 3 bases, with 11 bases between them. Written as DNA, the CDR3 is TGTGCCAGCAGCTGGAGCGCCGGGACAGATACGCAGTATTTT. Amino acid sequence: CASSWSAGTDTQYF. Variable domain in full (rest from reference TRBV11-2 and TRBJ2-3): EAGVAQSPRYKIIEKRQSVAFWCNPISGHATLYWYQQILGQGPKLLIQFQNNGVVDDSQLPKDRFSAERLKGVDSTLKIQPAKLEDSAVYLCASSWSAGTDTQYFGPGTRLTVL.

Details on this clonotype: It may be a read error: a sequence one base away is much more abundant. This chain's CDR3 is CASRSGEETQYF. Here the CDR3 DNA reads TGTGCCAGCAGGTCTGGGGAGGAGACCCAGTACTTC. The V and J genes are TRBV27 and TRBJ2-5; TRBD2 is a possible D gene (5 bases). This CDR3 is 12 amino acids long. Germline V gives CDR1 MNHEY, CDR2 SMNVEV (reference sequence). Trimming left V 6 bases short and J 5 bases short, with 10 bases between.

This clonotype was recorded at least ten times. The chain is built from TRBV11-1 and TRBJ2-3, with D uncertain. Trimming left V 5 bases short and J 3 bases short, with 12 bases between. The CDR3 sequence is 14 residues long. Germline V gives CDR1 SGHAT, CDR2 FQDESV (reference sequence). The CDR3 loop reads CASSPTPGTDTQYF. The CDR3 DNA is TGTGCCAGCAGCCCAACCCCGGGTACAGATACGCAGTATTTT. Filled out from reference TRBV11-1 and TRBJ2-3, the complete variable domain reads EAEVAQSPRYKITEKSQAVAFWCDPISGHATLYWYRQILGQGPELLVQFQDESVVDDSQLPKDRFSAERLKGVDSTLKIQPAELGDSAMYLCASSPTPGTDTQYFGPGTRLTVL.

The sample holds many counts of this clonotype. The chain is built from TRBV5-1 and TRBJ2-3; 8 positions match TRBD1. After removal of 0 bases from V and 6 bases from J, the junction contained 3 bases not matched to a gene. Looked up from germline, CDR1 is SGHRS and CDR2 is YFSETQ. CDR3 length equals 14 residues. CDR3 amino acids: CASSLATGGDTQYF. The CDR3, as DNA: TGCGCCAGCAGCTTGGCAACAGGGGGGGATACGCAGTATTTT.

This clonotype was detected a few times. This sequence joins TRBV6-1 and TRBJ2-7; perhaps TRBD1 as D (6 bases). There are 12 residues in the CDR3. Trimming pared 4 bases from V and 5 bases from J, leaving 9 bases between. Germline V CDR1 and CDR2: MNHNS, SASEGT. CDR3 protein: CASSGGTNEQYV. CDR3 sequence (DNA): TGTGCCAGCAGTGGTGGGACAAACGAGCAGTACGTC.

The table lists this clonotype with many counts. This rearrangement joins TRBV20-1 to TRBJ2-3, with D unclear. The CDR3 runs to 16 residues. The germline V and J ends were trimmed by 7 bases and 4 bases, with 24 bases remaining between them. Germline V gives CDR1 DFQATT, CDR2 SNEGSKA (reference sequence). CDR3 nucleotides: TGCAGTGTACCAGATGAGATAGGTCTAATGCCAGATACGCAGTATTTT. It yields the protein CSVPDEIGLMPDTQYF.

The chain carries TRBV4-1 and TRBJ1-1; possibly TRBD1 for D (5 bases). CDR1 is MGHRA, CDR2 YSYEKL, per germline. CDR3 size: 12 residues. Trimming left V 4 bases short and J 6 bases short, with 9 bases between. The CDR3 DNA sequence: TGCGCCAGCAGCCCTCAGGGAGCTGAAGCTTTCTTT. Amino acid sequence: CASSPQGAEAFF.

In its sample, this clonotype was seen many times. The chain uses TRBV6-1 and TRBJ2-7; TRBD2 is a possible D gene (5 bases). Deletions cut 9 bases from V and 6 bases from J, with 15 bases between. The CDR3 contains 12 residues. CDR1 and CDR2 (germline): MNHNS, SASEGT. The DNA for the CDR3 is TGTGCCAGTTCGGATAGCGTGGGCGAGCAGTACTTC. Encoded protein: CASSDSVGEQYF.

This clonotype has at least ten counts. The rearrangement joins TRBV5-5 to TRBJ2-7; D uncertain. This CDR3 is built from 14 residues. Germline V gene lookup returns CDR1 SGHKS and CDR2 YYEKEE (reference sequence). Trimming removed 2 bases at V and 2 bases at J, with 11 bases between. The CDR3, as DNA: TGTGCCAGCAGCTTCGACACCAACCCCTACGAGCAGTACTTC. Protein sequence: CASSFDTNPYEQYF.

This clonotype was detected many times. The chain uses TRBV20-1 and TRBJ2-5; 11 nucleotides line up with TRBD2. From germline, CDR1 is DFQATT and CDR2 SNEGSKA (reference sequence). V lost 6 bases and J lost 2; bases outside the gene matches: 8. The CDR3 covers 15 residues. This CDR3 is CSAPSGRIVQETQYF. The CDR3 DNA reads as TGCAGTGCCCCTAGCGGGAGGATCGTACAAGAGACCCAGTACTTC.